These 4 T cell receptor beta chains were sequenced from one sample in a study of graft-versus-host responses after intestinal transplantation (dated by TCRdb to about 2021). Library generation was performed with the immunoSEQ multiplex PCR assay. The table was pulled from immuneACCESS by TCRdb, which kept in-frame rearrangements only. Such tables lose some clones; where checked, under half of the loss comes from unresolved V genes, and the rest has no known cause. Counted in this sample were about 48,000 clones; around nine tenths of them appeared once. Together, the top ten hold roughly 2.7% of the sample. The time point label of this sample denotes: cells obtained before transplantation from donor or recipient. Antigens of these TCRs are unknown. Sequencing used unstimulated CD4+ T cells sorted from spleen or lymph node cells, obtained before transplant. The receptors derive from a human donor who was the organ donor for an intestinal transplant.

This clone was detected only a few times. The chain recombines TRBV6-6 with TRBJ1-1, with 10 bases fitting TRBD1. This CDR3 has 14 residues. V trimming: 6 bases; J trimming: 6 bases; junction bases outside the gene matches: 7. Germline V gene sequence: CDR1 MNHNY, CDR2 SVGAGI (reference sequence). The CDR3 nucleotides are TGTGCCAGCAGACCACCGGGACAGGGGTCTGAAGCTTTCTTT. It yields the protein CASRPPGQGSEAFF.

This clone was recorded once. At one boundary the junction diverges from the germline segment, which might be a read error. The chain uses TRBV7-2 and TRBJ2-1, with 7 bases that match TRBD2. CDR1 SGHTA and CDR2 FQGNSA come from the germline V gene. The CDR3 runs to 15 residues. The CDR3 region has the DNA TGTGCCAGCAGCCCCGGGGAGGGTAGCTACCATGAGCAGTTCTTC. Encoded protein: CASSPGEGSYHEQFF.

This clone is a singleton in its sample. CDR3 sequence: CATSRTGGYQPQHF. In nucleotides, the CDR3 is TGTGCCACCAGCCGGACAGGGGGGTATCAGCCCCAGCATTTT. The chain combines TRBV15 with TRBJ1-5; 10 positions agree with TRBD1. Trimming removed 5 bases from V and 5 bases from J; junction bases left unmatched: 3. This CDR3 is 14 amino acids long. CDR1 and CDR2 from the germline V gene are LNHNV and YYDKDF (reference sequence).

CDR3 loop: CASSLRESNQPQHF. The CDR3 nucleotides are TGTGCCAGCAGCCTAAGGGAAAGCAATCAGCCCCAGCATTTT. V is TRBV5-6 and J is TRBJ1-5; D ambiguous. The V gene's germline CDR1 is SGHDT and CDR2 YYEEEE. The ends were cut back, 4 bases at V and 1 base at J, with 9 bases in the middle. This CDR3 is built from 14 residues.